This TCR beta chain comes out of a study of T cell changes during pregnancy in multiple sclerosis. The CDR3 is 14 residues long. The junction had 7 bases not matched to a gene; V was cut back by 4 bases and J by 7 bases. Germline V gene lookup returns CDR1 SGHDT and CDR2 YYEEEE. Clones were read by immunoSEQ multiplex PCR, and TCRdb kept only the in-frame ones, dropping some. The sample shows 90,000 to 120,000 clones, just under 95% of them seen only once. The chain carries TRBV5-6 and TRBJ2-3; 9 bases are shared with TRBD2. The receptor was isolated from a female donor in good health, enrolled as a control in a pregnancy study. The sample here was peripheral blood, taken in the third trimester of pregnancy. CDR3 region: CASSAASGVYTQYF. The CDR3 nucleotides read TGTGCCAGCAGCGCGGCTAGCGGGGTTTATACGCAGTATTTT.